This T cell receptor beta chain was recovered during a study of cytomegalovirus exposure and HLA in healthy donors. PCR was performed using 60 Vbeta and 13 Jbeta primers. The data were produced by immunoSEQ multiplex PCR, yet TCRdb's version contains in-frame clones alone and is incomplete. The sample lists 93,000 or so clones; about 77% were seen once. Study conclusions and caveats: Data from an earlier analysis indicated that most TCR beta V segments were productive either about 87% or about 30% of the time.

Germline V gene sequence: CDR1 MNHEY, CDR2 SVGAGI. The CDR3 extends over 14 amino acids. V lost 3 bases and J lost 6, with 12 bases in between. Details on this clone: Its antigen is not identified.

This TCR derives from a woman between 18 and 29 years old in good health and CMV-seropositive. Sequencing was carried out using PBMCs. The chain joins TRBV6-5 to TRBJ1-3; tentative D call: TRBD1 (6 bases). The CDR3 sequence is CASSYDRTINTIYF. The CDR3 nucleotides read TGTGCCAGCAGTTATGACAGGACGATAAACACCATATATTTT.